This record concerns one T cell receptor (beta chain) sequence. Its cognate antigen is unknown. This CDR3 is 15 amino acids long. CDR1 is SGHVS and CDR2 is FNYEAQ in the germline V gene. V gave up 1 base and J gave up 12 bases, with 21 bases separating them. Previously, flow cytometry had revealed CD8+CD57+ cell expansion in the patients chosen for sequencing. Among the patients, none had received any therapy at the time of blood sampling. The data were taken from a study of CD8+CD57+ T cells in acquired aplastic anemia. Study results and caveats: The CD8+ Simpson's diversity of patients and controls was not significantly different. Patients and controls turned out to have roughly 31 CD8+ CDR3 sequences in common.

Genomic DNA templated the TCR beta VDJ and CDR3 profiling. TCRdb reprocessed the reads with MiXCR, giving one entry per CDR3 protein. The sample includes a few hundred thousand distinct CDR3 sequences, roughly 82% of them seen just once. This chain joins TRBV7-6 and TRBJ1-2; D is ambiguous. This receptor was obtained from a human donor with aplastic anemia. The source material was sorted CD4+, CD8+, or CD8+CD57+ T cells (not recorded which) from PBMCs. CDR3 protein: CASSLDKEQNYGHTF. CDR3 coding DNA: TGTGCCAGCAGCTTAGACAAAGAGCAGAACTATGGGCACACCTTC.